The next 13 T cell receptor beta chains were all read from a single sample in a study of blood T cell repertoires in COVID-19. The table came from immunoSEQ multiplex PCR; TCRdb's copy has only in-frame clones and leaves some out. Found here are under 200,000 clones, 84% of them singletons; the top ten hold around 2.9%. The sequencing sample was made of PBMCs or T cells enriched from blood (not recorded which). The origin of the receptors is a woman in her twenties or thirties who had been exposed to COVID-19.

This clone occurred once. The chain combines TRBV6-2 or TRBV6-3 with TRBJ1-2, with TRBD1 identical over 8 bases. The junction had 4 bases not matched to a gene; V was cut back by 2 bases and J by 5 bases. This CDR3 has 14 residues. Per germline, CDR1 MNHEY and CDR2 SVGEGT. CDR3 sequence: CASSYADRGYGYTF. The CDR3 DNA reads TGTGCCAGCAGTTACGCCGACAGGGGATATGGCTACACCTTC.

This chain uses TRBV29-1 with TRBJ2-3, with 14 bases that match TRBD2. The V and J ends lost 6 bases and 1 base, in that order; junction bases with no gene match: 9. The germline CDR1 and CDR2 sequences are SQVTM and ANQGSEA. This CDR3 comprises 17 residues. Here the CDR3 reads CSVLGGTSGGRTDTQYF. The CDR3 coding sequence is TGCAGCGTCCTTGGGGGGACTAGCGGGGGCCGCACAGATACGCAGTATTTT.

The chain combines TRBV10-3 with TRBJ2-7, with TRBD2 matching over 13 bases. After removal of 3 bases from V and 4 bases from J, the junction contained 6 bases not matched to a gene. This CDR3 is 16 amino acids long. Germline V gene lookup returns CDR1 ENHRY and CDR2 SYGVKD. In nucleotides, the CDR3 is TGTGCCATCAGTGAAGGACTAGCGGGGGTGATTTACGAGCAGTACTTC. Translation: CAISEGLAGVIYEQYF.

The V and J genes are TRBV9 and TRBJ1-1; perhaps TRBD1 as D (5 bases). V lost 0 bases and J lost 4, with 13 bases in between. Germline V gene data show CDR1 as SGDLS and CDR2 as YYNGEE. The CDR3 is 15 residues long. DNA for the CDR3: TGTGCCAGCAGCGTAGGCCCGGGAGGGACCACTGAAGCTTTCTTT. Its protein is CASSVGPGGTTEAFF.

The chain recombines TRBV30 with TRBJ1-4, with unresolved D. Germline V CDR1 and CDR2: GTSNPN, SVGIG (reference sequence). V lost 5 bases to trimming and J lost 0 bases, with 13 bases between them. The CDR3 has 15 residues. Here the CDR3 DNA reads TGTGCCTGGGACCGCGACTTATCAACTAATGAAAAACTGTTTTTT. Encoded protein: CAWDRDLSTNEKLFF.

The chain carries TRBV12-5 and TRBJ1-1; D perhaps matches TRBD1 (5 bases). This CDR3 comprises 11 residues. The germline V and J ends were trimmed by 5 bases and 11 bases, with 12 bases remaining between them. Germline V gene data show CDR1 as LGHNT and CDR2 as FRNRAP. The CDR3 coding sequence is TGTGCTAGTGGTCAGATAAAGGGGGCTTTCTTT. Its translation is CASGQIKGAFF.

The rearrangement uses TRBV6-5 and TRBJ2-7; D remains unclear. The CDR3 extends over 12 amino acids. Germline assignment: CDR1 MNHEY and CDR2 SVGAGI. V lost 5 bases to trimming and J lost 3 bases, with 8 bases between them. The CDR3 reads CASSSASYEQYF. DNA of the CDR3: TGTGCCAGCAGTAGCGCCAGCTACGAGCAGTACTTC.

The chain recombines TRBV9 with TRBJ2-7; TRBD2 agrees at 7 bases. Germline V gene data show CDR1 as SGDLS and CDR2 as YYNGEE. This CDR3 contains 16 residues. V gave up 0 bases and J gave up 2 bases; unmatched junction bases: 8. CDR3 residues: CASSVAGLAGAYEQYF. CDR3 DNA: TGTGCCAGCAGCGTAGCTGGGTTAGCGGGTGCCTACGAGCAGTACTTC.

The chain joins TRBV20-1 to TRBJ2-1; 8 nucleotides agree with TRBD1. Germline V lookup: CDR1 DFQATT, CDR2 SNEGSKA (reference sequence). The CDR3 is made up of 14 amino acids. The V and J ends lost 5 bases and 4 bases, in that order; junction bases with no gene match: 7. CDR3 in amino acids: CSARGQGGYNEQFF. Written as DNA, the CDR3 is TGCAGTGCTCGTGGACAGGGTGGGTACAATGAGCAGTTCTTC.

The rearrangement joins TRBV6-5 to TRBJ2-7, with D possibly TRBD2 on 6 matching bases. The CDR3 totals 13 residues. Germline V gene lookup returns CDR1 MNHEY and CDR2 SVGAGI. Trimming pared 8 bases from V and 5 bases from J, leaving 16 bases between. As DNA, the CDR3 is TGTGCCAGCCCCATTGACGGCGGGGACGAGCAGTACTTC. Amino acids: CASPIDGGDEQYF.

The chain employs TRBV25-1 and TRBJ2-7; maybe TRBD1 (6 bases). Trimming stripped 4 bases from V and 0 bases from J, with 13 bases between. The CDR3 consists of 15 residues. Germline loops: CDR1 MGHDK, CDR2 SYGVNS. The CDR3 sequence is CASSARTGYSYEQYF. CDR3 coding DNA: TGTGCCAGCAGTGCCAGAACAGGGTACTCCTACGAGCAGTACTTC.

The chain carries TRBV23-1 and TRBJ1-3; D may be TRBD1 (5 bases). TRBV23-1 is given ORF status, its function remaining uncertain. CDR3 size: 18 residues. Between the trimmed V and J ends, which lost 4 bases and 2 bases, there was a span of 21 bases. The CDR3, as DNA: TGCGCCAGCAGTCGGGGAGTGGGACTCGGGGACCCTGGAAACACCATATATTTT. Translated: CASSRGVGLGDPGNTIYF.

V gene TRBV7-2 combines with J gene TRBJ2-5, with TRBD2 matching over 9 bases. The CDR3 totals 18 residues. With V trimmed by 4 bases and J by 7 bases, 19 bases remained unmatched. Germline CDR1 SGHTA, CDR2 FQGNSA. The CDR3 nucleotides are TGTGCCAGCAGCTCTAGAGGGATAGCGGGGGCCCTAAGCGGGACCCAGTACTTC. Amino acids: CASSSRGIAGALSGTQYF.